The present TCR beta chain was sequenced within a study of Tregs in tolerant kidney transplant recipients. Related graft donors supplied nonmyeloablative bone marrow transplants, and mixed chimerism was transient. Some clones are missing from TCRdb's copy, which holds only in-frame ones; the method was immunoSEQ multiplex PCR. The sample records about 55,000 clones, about 91% being singletons. The CDR3 is 15 amino acids. A single count supports this clone. This sequence originates from a human patient who received a combined kidney and bone marrow transplant. The graft donor may account for some of the T cells. This sequence joins TRBV21-1 and TRBJ1-5; the table's D call TRBD1 went unverified against the DNA. TRBV21-1 corresponds to a pseudogene. The sequenced sample was CD8+ T cells from blood (PBMCs), obtained 24 months after the transplant. The CDR3 coding sequence is TGTGCCAGCGTGGGGGCACCTATAGCCGATCAGCCCCAGCATTTT. It is translated as CASVGAPIADQPQHF.